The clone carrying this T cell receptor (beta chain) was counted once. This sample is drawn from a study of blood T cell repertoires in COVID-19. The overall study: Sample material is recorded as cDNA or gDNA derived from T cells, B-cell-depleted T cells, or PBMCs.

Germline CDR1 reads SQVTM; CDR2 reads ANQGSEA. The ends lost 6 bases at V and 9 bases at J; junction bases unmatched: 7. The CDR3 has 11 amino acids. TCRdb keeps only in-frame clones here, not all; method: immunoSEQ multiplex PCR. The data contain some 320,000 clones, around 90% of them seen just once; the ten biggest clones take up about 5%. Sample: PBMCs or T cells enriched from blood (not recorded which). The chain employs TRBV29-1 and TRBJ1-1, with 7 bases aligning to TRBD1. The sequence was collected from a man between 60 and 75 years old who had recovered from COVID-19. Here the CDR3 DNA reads TGCAGCGTGAACAAACAGGGGAAAGCTTTCTTT. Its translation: CSVNKQGKAFF.